This TCR beta chain was identified in a study of T cell changes during pregnancy in multiple sclerosis. Produced via immunoSEQ multiplex PCR; TCRdb's table is partial and in-frame only. The profile shows about 67,000 clones, approximately 89% of them singletons. This CDR3 is 14 amino acids long. The germline CDR1 and CDR2 sequences are SEHNR and FQNEAQ (reference sequence). Unmatched junction bases numbered 3, after V lost 5 bases and J lost 0 bases. The chain has TRBV7-9 and TRBJ1-2; 7 bases match TRBD1. This receptor was identified in a female donor with multiple sclerosis, enrolled in a pregnancy study. Sequenced here: peripheral blood, sampled in the second trimester of pregnancy. This CDR3 is CASSRDSPNYGYTF. CDR3 coding DNA: TGTGCCAGCAGCCGGGACAGCCCTAACTATGGCTACACCTTC.